A single sample gave rise to the 25 T cell receptor beta chains below, sequenced in a study of CD8 T cells in ankylosing spondylitis. Findings and caveats of the study: Seemingly distinctive of ankylosing spondylitis blood was a TCR beta motif formed by eight highly homologous variants.

Their antigen targets remain unknown. TCRdb re-derived calls from the 5' RACE reads in MiXCR, one entry per CDR3 protein. Of hundreds of thousands of distinct CDR3 sequences in the sample, 10% to 15% were seen once. Sequencing was performed on blood, either unsorted or a sorted T cell fraction (not recorded which). These receptors were collected from a male donor with ankylosing spondylitis.

This clonotype has a handful of counts. The V gene is TRBV6-1, the J gene TRBJ1-4, with 7 bases lining up with TRBD1. The CDR3 loop spans 14 amino acids. The germline V gene has CDR1 MNHNS and CDR2 SASEGT. V dropped 6 bases and J dropped 5; count of bases not matched to a gene: 6. The DNA for the CDR3 is TGTGCCAGCAGGAGGGGACAGCACAATGAAAAACTGTTTTTT. It translates to CASRRGQHNEKLFF.

There are many counts of this clonotype. The rearrangement uses TRBV5-5 and TRBJ1-2; D might be TRBD1 (6 bases). Between the trimmed V and J ends, which lost 2 bases and 2 bases, there was a span of 10 bases. Germline V gene lookup returns CDR1 SGHKS and CDR2 YYEKEE (reference sequence). This CDR3 contains 14 residues. CDR3 coding DNA: TGTGCCAGCAGCTTACTGGGACACAACTATGGCTACACCTTC. Translating it yields CASSLLGHNYGYTF.

This clonotype has a handful of counts. The J gene is TRBJ1-1, the V gene TRBV6-5; D is possibly TRBD1 (5 bases). Germline values: CDR1 MNHEY, CDR2 SVGAGI. Trimming removed 0 bases from V and 8 bases from J, with 16 bases in between. The CDR3 covers 15 residues. The CDR3 loop reads CASSYSYTRGVEAFF. CDR3 DNA: TGTGCCAGCAGTTACTCGTATACCCGGGGGGTCGAAGCTTTCTTT.

This chain joins TRBV7-2 and TRBJ1-3; D gene unclear. Germline V gene lookup returns CDR1 SGHTA and CDR2 FQGNSA. CDR3 length equals 13 residues. V was cut by 0 bases and J by 8 bases, with 8 bases left in between. The CDR3 reads CASSLAAGHTIYF. The CDR3, as DNA: TGTGCCAGCAGCTTAGCGGCGGGTCACACCATATATTTT.

The chain has TRBV11-2 and TRBJ2-7; no reliable D call. Germline V gene sequence: CDR1 SGHAT, CDR2 FQNNGV. The V end was cut by 5 bases, the J end by 3 bases, with 14 bases between. The CDR3 has 14 residues. The CDR3 spells CASSLLRSNYEQYF. In nucleotides, the CDR3 is TGTGCCAGCAGCCTATTGCGCAGCAACTACGAGCAGTACTTC.

The chain is built from TRBV7-2 and TRBJ1-3, with D uncertain. V dropped 4 bases and J dropped 5 bases, with 9 bases sitting between them. Germline loops: CDR1 SGHTA, CDR2 FQGNSA. This CDR3 region has 13 residues. In nucleotides, the CDR3 is TGTGCCAGCAGCTCGGACCACAGAAACACCATATATTTT. Its protein is CASSSDHRNTIYF.

The rearrangement joins TRBV12-3 or TRBV12-4 to TRBJ2-5; D is tentatively TRBD1 or TRBD2 (5 bases each). This CDR3 has 14 residues. V was pared by 5 bases and J by 5 bases, with 15 bases between. CDR3 bases: TGTGCCAGCAGTGCGGCCGGGGCCCGGGAGACCCAGTACTTC. This sequence encodes CASSAAGARETQYF.

The CDR3 is CASSQGTGVPYGYTF. CDR3 coding DNA: TGTGCCAGCTCACAAGGGACAGGAGTCCCCTATGGCTACACCTTC. The chain recombines TRBV18 with TRBJ1-2, with 8 bases lining up with TRBD1. The CDR3 runs 15 residues. Germline assignment: CDR1 KGHSH and CDR2 LQKENI. The junction had 8 bases not matched to a gene; V was cut back by 4 bases and J by 4 bases. The complete variable domain, with remaining parts taken from reference TRBV18 and TRBJ1-2, reads NAGVMQNPRHLVRRRGQEARLRCSPMKGHSHVYWYRQLPEEGLKFMVYLQKENIIDESGMPKERFSAEFPKEGPSILRIQQVVRGDSAAYFCASSQGTGVPYGYTFGSGTRLTVV.

This clonotype was counted between two and nine times. The CDR3 protein is CASSWAGTEGQPQHF. Here the CDR3 DNA reads TGCGCCAGCAGCTGGGCCGGGACAGAAGGTCAGCCCCAGCATTTT. The V gene is TRBV5-1, the J gene TRBJ1-5, with TRBD1 matching 7 bases. The J segment lost 6 bases and the V segment lost 3 bases, leaving 9 bases of the junction unmatched. The germline V gene has CDR1 SGHRS and CDR2 YFSETQ. The CDR3 length is 15 residues.

This clonotype was detected many times. Written as DNA, the CDR3 is TGCAGTGCTAGCGGGGGCGCTAACTATGGCTACACCTTC. Translated, it gives CSASGGANYGYTF. The genes are TRBV20-1 and TRBJ1-2, with a weak D call TRBD1 (6 bases). Trimming removed 3 bases from V and 0 bases from J, with 8 bases in between. Germline V gene data show CDR1 as DFQATT and CDR2 as SNEGSKA (reference sequence). The CDR3 spans 13 residues.

The rearrangement uses TRBV7-2 and TRBJ2-3; TRBD2 matches at 7 bases. This CDR3 is built from 16 residues. Germline V gives CDR1 SGHTA, CDR2 FQGNSA. V lost 1 base to trimming and J lost 3 bases; unmatched junction nucleotides: 7. CDR3 nucleotides: TGTGCCAGCAGCTTAGGAGGACTAGGGTTTACAGATACGCAGTATTTT. This codes for CASSLGGLGFTDTQYF.

This sequence joins TRBV4-3 and TRBJ2-6, with D unclear. V lost 2 bases to trimming and J lost 0 bases, with 5 bases between them. The CDR3 sequence is 15 residues long. Germline V gene sequence: CDR1 LGHNA, CDR2 YSLEER. The CDR3, as DNA: TGCGCCAGCAGCCAACGCCTCTCTGGGGCCAACGTCCTGACTTTC. Its translation: CASSQRLSGANVLTF.

This clonotype was picked up a small number of times. DNA of the CDR3: TGTGCCAGCAGTTCGGGAGGGGTCCCTGGAAACACCATATATTTT. Amino acid sequence: CASSSGGVPGNTIYF. The V call is TRBV28, the J call TRBJ1-3; tentative D call: TRBD1 (5 bases). Trimming took off 4 bases at V and 2 bases at J, with 12 bases between the two ends. Germline values: CDR1 MDHEN, CDR2 SYDVKM. CDR3 size: 15 residues.

This rearrangement joins TRBV7-2 to TRBJ2-3; 10 bases map to TRBD2. CDR3 size: 15 residues. V shed 4 bases, J shed 4 bases, and the junction held 5 bases outside the gene matches. Germline values: CDR1 SGHTA, CDR2 FQGNSA. The CDR3 here is CASSSAGGEADTQYF. DNA for the CDR3: TGTGCCAGCAGCTCAGCGGGAGGGGAGGCAGATACGCAGTATTTT.

This clonotype was seen a few times. This chain connects TRBV7-6 to TRBJ1-5, with D hard to call. The CDR3 has 14 residues. Germline CDR1 SGHVS, CDR2 FNYEAQ. The V end was cut by 5 bases, the J end by 9 bases, with 17 bases between. The CDR3 bases are TGTGCCAGCAGCCCGGCGGCAGAAACGTGGCCCCAGCATTTT. Translation gives CASSPAAETWPQHF.

This rearrangement joins TRBV3-1 to TRBJ2-5; unclear D gene. CDR3 length equals 12 residues. Trimming took 3 bases from V and 7 from J, leaving 9 bases between them. CDR1 is LGHDT and CDR2 is YNNKEL in the germline V gene (reference sequence). The CDR3 sequence is CASSQPIGTQYF. CDR3 DNA: TGTGCCAGCAGCCAGCCGATCGGGACCCAGTACTTC.

The J gene is TRBJ2-7, the V gene TRBV20-1, with D unclear. Trimming stripped 6 bases from V and 3 bases from J, with 9 bases between. Germline V gene data show CDR1 as DFQATT and CDR2 as SNEGSKA (reference sequence). The CDR3 sequence is 11 residues long. CDR3 sequence: CSAYPGYEQYF. In DNA form, the CDR3 reads TGCAGTGCCTATCCGGGCTACGAGCAGTACTTC.

The V call is TRBV20-1, the J call TRBJ2-5, with D perhaps TRBD2 (6 bases). Germline V gene data show CDR1 as DFQATT and CDR2 as SNEGSKA (reference sequence). V was pared by 3 bases and J by 4 bases, with 12 bases between. The CDR3 is 13 amino acids. The CDR3 sequence is CSASGGAPETQYF. The CDR3 DNA is TGCAGTGCTAGCGGAGGGGCTCCAGAGACCCAGTACTTC.

This clonotype was observed a handful of times. V is TRBV10-3 and J is TRBJ2-3, with D perhaps assigned TRBD1 or TRBD2 (6 bases each). V lost 3 bases and J lost 5, with 12 bases in between. The germline CDR1 and CDR2 sequences are ENHRY and SYGVKD. The CDR3 sequence is 14 residues long. The CDR3 DNA reads as TGTGCCATCAGTGACACCGGGGGCAGAGATACGCAGTATTTT. As protein: CAISDTGGRDTQYF.

This clonotype was counted between two and nine times. This sequence joins TRBV24-1 and TRBJ1-2, with D unclear. The CDR3 is made up of 12 amino acids. Deletions cut 5 bases from V and 0 bases from J, with 3 bases between. Per germline, CDR1 KGHDR and CDR2 SFDVKD. CDR3 amino acids: CATSVTNYGYTF. The CDR3 DNA is TGTGCCACCAGTGTCACTAACTATGGCTACACCTTC.

This clonotype was detected many times. This chain joins TRBV20-1 and TRBJ2-3; D possibly matches TRBD1 or TRBD2 (5 bases each). The CDR3 runs to 15 residues. CDR1 is DFQATT and CDR2 is SNEGSKA in the germline V gene (reference sequence). Trimming removed 4 bases from V and 1 base from J, with 15 bases in between. The CDR3 nucleotides are TGCAGTGCTAACCGGGACCCATCCGGCACAGATACGCAGTATTTT. This encodes CSANRDPSGTDTQYF.

The J gene is TRBJ2-1, the V gene TRBV2; 7 bases are shared with TRBD1. The germline V gene encodes CDR1 SNHLY and CDR2 FYNNEI. CDR3 length: 17 residues. Trimming took 6 bases from V and 0 from J; bases not matched to a gene: 11. This CDR3 is CASSLTGQAFSYNEQFF. The CDR3 DNA reads as TGTGCCAGCAGCCTTACCGGACAGGCCTTCTCCTACAATGAGCAGTTCTTC.

The chain joins TRBV5-1 to TRBJ2-2; tentative D call: TRBD2 (6 bases). Trimming took off 0 bases at V and 3 bases at J, with 12 bases between the two ends. This CDR3 has 16 residues. Germline-derived CDR1 and CDR2 are SGHRS and YFSETQ. As DNA, the CDR3 is TGCGCCAGCAGCTTGGTTGGCAGGGAGGACACCGGGGAGCTGTTTTTT. This codes for CASSLVGREDTGELFF.

V and J are TRBV27 and TRBJ2-1; possibly TRBD1 for D (6 bases). The CDR3 length is 13 residues. V was cut by 7 bases and J by 8 bases, with 15 bases left in between. In germline, CDR1 is MNHEY, CDR2 SMNVEV (reference sequence). The CDR3: CASIPRGGDEQFF. DNA of the CDR3: TGTGCCAGCATCCCCAGGGGCGGCGATGAGCAGTTCTTC.

This clonotype was observed a handful of times. The V gene is TRBV29-1, the J gene TRBJ2-5; a weak D match, TRBD1 (6 bases). Trimming shortened V by 4 bases and J by 2 bases, and 8 bases separated the two germline ends. The CDR3 is 12 amino acids. Germline-derived CDR1 and CDR2 are SQVTM and ANQGSEA. Written as DNA, the CDR3 is TGCAGCGTTGGGACAGATCAAGAGACCCAGTACTTC. Encoded protein: CSVGTDQETQYF. Drawing the rest from reference TRBV29-1 and TRBJ2-5, the complete variable domain is SAVISQKPSRDICQRGTSLTIQCQVDSQVTMMFWYRQQPGQSLTLIATANQGSEATYESGFVIDKFPISRPNLTFSTLTVSNMSPEDSSIYLCSVGTDQETQYFGPGTRLLVL.